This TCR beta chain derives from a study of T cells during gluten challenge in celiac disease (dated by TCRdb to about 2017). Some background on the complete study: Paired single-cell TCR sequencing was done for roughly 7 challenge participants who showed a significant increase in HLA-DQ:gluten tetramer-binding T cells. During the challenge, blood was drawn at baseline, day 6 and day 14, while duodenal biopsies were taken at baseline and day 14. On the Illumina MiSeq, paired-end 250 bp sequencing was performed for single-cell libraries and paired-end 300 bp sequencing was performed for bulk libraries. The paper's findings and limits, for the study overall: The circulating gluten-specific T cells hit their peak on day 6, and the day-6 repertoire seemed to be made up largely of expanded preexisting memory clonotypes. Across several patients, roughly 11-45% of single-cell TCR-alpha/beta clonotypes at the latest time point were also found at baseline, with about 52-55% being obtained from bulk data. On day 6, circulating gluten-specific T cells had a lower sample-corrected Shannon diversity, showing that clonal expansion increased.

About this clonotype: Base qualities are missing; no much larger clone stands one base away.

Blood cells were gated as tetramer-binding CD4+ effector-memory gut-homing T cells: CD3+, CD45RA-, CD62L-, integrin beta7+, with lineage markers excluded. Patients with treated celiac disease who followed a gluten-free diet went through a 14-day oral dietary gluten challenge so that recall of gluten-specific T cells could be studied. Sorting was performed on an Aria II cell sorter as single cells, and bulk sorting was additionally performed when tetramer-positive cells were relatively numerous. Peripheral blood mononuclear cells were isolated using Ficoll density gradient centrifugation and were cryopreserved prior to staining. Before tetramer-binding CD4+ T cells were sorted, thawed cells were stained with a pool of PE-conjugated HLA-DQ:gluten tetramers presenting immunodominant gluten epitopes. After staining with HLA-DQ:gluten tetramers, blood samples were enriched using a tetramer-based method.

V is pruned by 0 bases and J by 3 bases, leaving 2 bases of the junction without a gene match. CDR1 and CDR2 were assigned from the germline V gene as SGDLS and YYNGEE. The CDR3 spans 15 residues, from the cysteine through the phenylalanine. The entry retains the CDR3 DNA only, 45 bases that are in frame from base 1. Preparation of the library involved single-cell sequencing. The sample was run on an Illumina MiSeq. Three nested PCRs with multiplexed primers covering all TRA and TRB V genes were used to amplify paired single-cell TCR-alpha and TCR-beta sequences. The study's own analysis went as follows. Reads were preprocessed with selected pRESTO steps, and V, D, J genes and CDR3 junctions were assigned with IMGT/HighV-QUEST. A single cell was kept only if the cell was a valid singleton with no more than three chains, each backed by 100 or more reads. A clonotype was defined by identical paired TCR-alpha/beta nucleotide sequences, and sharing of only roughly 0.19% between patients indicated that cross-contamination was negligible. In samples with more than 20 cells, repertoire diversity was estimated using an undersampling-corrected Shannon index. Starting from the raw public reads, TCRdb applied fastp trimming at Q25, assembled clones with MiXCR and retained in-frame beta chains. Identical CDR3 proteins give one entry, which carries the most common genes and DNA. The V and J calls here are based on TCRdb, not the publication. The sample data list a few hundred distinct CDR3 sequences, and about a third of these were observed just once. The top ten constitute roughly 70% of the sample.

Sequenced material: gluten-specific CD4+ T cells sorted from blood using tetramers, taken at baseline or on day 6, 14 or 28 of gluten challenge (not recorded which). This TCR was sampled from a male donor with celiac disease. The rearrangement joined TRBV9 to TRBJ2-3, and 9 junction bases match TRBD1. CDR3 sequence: CASSVVQGATDTQYF. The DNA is TGTGCCAGCAGCGTAGTACAGGGGGCTACAGATACGCAGTATTTT.